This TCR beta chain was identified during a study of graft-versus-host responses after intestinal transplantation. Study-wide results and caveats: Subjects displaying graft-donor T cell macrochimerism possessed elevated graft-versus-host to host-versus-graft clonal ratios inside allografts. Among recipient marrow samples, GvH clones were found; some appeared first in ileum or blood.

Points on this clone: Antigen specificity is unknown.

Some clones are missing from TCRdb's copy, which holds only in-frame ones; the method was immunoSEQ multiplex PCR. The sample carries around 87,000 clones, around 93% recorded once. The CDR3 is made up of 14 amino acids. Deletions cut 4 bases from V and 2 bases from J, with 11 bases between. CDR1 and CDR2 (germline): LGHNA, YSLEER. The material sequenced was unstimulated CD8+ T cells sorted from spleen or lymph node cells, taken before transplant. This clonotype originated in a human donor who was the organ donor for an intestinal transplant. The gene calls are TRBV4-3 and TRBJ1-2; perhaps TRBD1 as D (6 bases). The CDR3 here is CASSPARGNYGYTF. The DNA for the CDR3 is TGCGCCAGCAGCCCCGCGAGGGGGAACTATGGCTACACCTTC.